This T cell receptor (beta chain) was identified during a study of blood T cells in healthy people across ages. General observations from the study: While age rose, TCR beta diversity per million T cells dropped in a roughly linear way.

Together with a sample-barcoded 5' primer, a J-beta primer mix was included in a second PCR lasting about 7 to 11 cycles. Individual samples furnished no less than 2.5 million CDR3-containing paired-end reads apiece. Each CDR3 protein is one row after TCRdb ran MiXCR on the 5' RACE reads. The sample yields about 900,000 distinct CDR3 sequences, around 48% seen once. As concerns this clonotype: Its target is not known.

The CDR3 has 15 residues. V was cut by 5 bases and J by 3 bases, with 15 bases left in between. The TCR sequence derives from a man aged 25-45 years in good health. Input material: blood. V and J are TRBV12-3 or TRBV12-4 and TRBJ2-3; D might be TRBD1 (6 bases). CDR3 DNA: TGTGCCAGCAGTCTCGGACAGCCGGAGACAGATACGCAGTATTTT. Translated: CASSLGQPETDTQYF.